The entry below gives a single TCR beta chain sequence along with its context. Its specific antigen is unknown. Per-base quality was not reported, and no clone a single base away is much larger than it. The treatment or condition label, as the study defines it: over 15 received Ad26.COV2.S at low or high dose, single or two shots; about 5 received placebo; per-sample allocation not given. Repertoires of vaccine and placebo recipients were sequenced from samples taken on day 63 after the first injection. In Cohort 1b, roughly 26 adults aged 18-55 years were enrolled at a single site in Boston, USA, between 29 July and 7 August 2020. Ad26.COV2.S was a replication-incompetent adenovirus type 26 vector that expressed a prefusion-stabilized SARS-CoV-2 spike protein derived from the original Wuhan strain. The source of the sample is a study of Ad26.COV2.S vaccination and SARS-CoV-2 variants (dated by TCRdb to the early 2020s). For the wider study: Donors in the vaccine arm were drawn from COV1001, a phase I-IIa trial of Ad26.COV2.S in healthy adults that was multicentre, randomized, double-blind and placebo-controlled. Ad26.COV2.S was administered intramuscularly at 5 x 10^10 or 1 x 10^11 viral particles, either as a single shot or as two shots given 56 days apart. TCRbeta repertoire sequencing served as the tool for gauging how specific and how broad the SARS-CoV-2-reactive T cell receptors were following Ad26.COV2.S vaccination. A total of approximately 30 samples were included in the TCR-sequenced set, comprising around 20 Ad26.COV2.S vaccine recipients, 5 placebo recipients and 8 SARS-CoV-2 convalescent individuals. Trial participants were randomized into five groups of five: low-dose or high-dose Ad26.COV2.S given once or twice, or placebo on both occasions. Blinding of investigators to trial group allocation was maintained during experiments and outcome assessment.

CDR3 length: 16 amino acids, cysteine to phenylalanine. Only CDR3 DNA remains: 48 bases, in frame from the first base. V and J are trimmed by 2 bases and 2 bases, and the gene matches miss 8 bases of the junction. Per the germline V gene, SGHAT is the CDR1 and FQNNGV is the CDR2. What the work shows at the level of the full study, not this receptor alone: The study was not powered to compare responses between vaccine doses or regimens. Substantial breadth of spike-specific CD8+ and CD4+ T cell responses was reported after vaccination. Spike-specific TCR breadth was higher in Ad26.COV2.S recipients than in placebo recipients (P = 0.0014). It was noted by the authors that total T cell responses may have been underestimated by the TCR breadth and depth analyses. Non-spike TCR breadth was comparable between vaccine and placebo recipients, consistent with the vaccine containing only spike.

The immunoSEQ Assay was used to sequence TCRbeta CDR3 regions. After extraction, genomic DNA underwent amplification by bias-controlled multiplex PCR, followed by high-throughput sequencing. Regarding the original processing steps: To quantify the absolute abundance of every unique TCRbeta CDR3 region, sequences were collapsed and filtered. T cell fraction was estimated by normalization of TCRbeta template counts to usable DNA, with usable DNA being measured through amplification of reference genes present in all nucleated cells. Repertoire TCRs were annotated as SARS-CoV-2-specific when V gene, CDR3 amino acid sequence and J gene were exactly matched to a known reactive TCR set. The reference SARS-CoV-2 TCR set was obtained from MIRA and was filtered for enrichment in COVID-19-positive ImmuneCODE repertoires, whereby public or cross-reactive TCRs were removed. Drawing on the MIRA antigens, annotated TCRs were analysed further at the level of specific ORF or position within ORF. Breadth was defined as the number of annotated unique rearrangements divided by the total number of unique productive rearrangements, and depth was defined as the summed frequency of the annotated unique rearrangements. Two-sided Wilcoxon rank-sum tests were used to compare TCR breadth between groups. TCRdb re-hosts the immuneACCESS table, in-frame sequences only. Its copies lack some clones; in the studies checked, an unresolved V gene accounts for under half of them, and the cause for the rest is not known. The V and J calls and the clone size are those of that table, but D and trimming were determined from the DNA. The sample table contains about 460,000 clones; only one count was recorded for around 89% of them. Around 1.8% of the sample is taken by the ten largest.

This sequence uses TRBV11-2 and TRBJ2-5, with 7 central nucleotides matching TRBD2. The sequencing here drew on peripheral blood, taken in a trial of Ad26.COV2.S vaccine versus placebo. The TCR originated in a person between 18 and 59 years old who received the Ad26.COV2.S COVID-19 vaccine or a placebo. The bases read TGTGCCAGCAGCTTACATCCTAGCGGATATCAAGAGACCCAGTACTTC. Its translation reads: CASSLHPSGYQETQYF.